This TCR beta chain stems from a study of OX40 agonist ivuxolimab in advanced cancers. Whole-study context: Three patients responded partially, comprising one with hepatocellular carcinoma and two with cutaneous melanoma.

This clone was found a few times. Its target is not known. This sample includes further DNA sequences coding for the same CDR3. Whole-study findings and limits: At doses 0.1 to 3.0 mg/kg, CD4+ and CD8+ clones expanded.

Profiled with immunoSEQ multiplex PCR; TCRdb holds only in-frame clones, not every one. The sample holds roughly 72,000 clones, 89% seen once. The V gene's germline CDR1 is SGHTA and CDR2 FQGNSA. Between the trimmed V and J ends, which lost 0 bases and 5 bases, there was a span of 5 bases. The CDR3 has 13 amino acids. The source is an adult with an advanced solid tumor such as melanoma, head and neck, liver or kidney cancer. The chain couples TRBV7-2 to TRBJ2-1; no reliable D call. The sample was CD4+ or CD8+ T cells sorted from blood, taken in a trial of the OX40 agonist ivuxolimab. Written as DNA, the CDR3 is TGTGCCAGCAGCTTAGCGGAAAACAATGAGCAGTTCTTC. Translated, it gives CASSLAENNEQFF.